This T cell receptor beta chain was profiled in a study of cytomegalovirus exposure and HLA in healthy donors. The overall study: Among the 300 to 450 genotyped donors, around 81% were placed in the Caucasian-associated ancestry cluster. Findings and caveats of the study: In an earlier analysis, most TCR beta V segments were productive about 87% or about 30% of the time. Analysis performed later found over 15,000 TCR beta sequences associated with HLA alleles at 0.05 false discovery rate.

Among the donors, all were healthy bone marrow donors. Primers for the PCR totalled 60 Vbeta and 13 Jbeta. Clones were read by immunoSEQ multiplex PCR, and TCRdb kept only the in-frame ones, dropping some. This table has about 57,000 clones, roughly 80% appearing once. This clone has more than one count but fewer than ten. No antigen is known for it. Germline CDR1 is SNHLY and CDR2 is FYNNEI. The CDR3 consists of 14 residues. Trimming cost V 7 bases and J 4 bases; bases outside gene matches: 9. The V gene is TRBV2, the J gene TRBJ1-1; 7 nucleotides match TRBD1. This TCR was recovered from a man aged 25 to 45 in good health and CMV-seronegative. Sequencing was performed on PBMCs. CDR3 in DNA: TGTGCCAGCAACGGACAGGCCATGGGCACTGAAGCTTTCTTT. Translated, it gives CASNGQAMGTEAFF.